These 24 T cell receptor beta chains were all obtained from the same sample, sequenced in a study of OX40 agonist ivuxolimab in advanced cancers. TCRdb's copy holds only in-frame clones and misses some; the assay was immunoSEQ multiplex PCR. The sample contains roughly 66,000 clones, around 86% of which appear only once. Sequenced here: CD4+ or CD8+ T cells sorted from blood, sampled in a trial of the OX40 agonist ivuxolimab. The receptors originated from an adult with an advanced solid tumor such as melanoma, head and neck, liver or kidney cancer.

CDR3 DNA sequence: TGTGCCAGCAGGGGACTAGCGGGAGCGGGGGTCACAGATACGCAGTATTTT. Translating gives CASRGLAGAGVTDTQYF. The chain joins TRBV5-4 to TRBJ2-3, with 14 positions matching TRBD2. This CDR3 contains 17 residues. J lost 2 bases, V lost 5 bases, and 7 bases had no gene match. The germline V gene has CDR1 SGHNT and CDR2 YYREEE (reference sequence).

J is TRBJ1-4 and V is TRBV30, with D possibly TRBD1 on 6 matching bases. V lost 1 base and J lost 8, with 11 bases in between. This CDR3 is 13 amino acids long. Germline V gives CDR1 GTSNPN, CDR2 SVGIG (reference sequence). CDR3 bases: TGTGCCTGGAGTGGACAGGTCCCCGAAAAACTGTTTTTT. It is translated as CAWSGQVPEKLFF. The variable domain in full, with the rest retrieved from reference TRBV30 and TRBJ1-4, is SQTIHQWPATLVQPVGSPLSLECTVEGTSNPNLYWYRQAAGRGLQLLFYSVGIGQISSEVPQNLSASRPQDRQFILSSKKLLLSDSGFYLCAWSGQVPEKLFFGSGTQLSVL.

The V and J genes are TRBV2 and TRBJ2-5, with 8 positions matching TRBD1. This CDR3 has 16 residues. Per germline, CDR1 SNHLY and CDR2 FYNNEI. The J segment lost 5 bases and the V segment lost 6 bases, leaving 14 bases of the junction unmatched. As DNA, the CDR3 is TGTGCCAGCAGCGAGGACAGGGTCGGGGTTGGCGAGACCCAGTACTTC. Translating it yields CASSEDRVGVGETQYF.

The CDR3 reads CASSFRNSAGGGNQPQHF. The CDR3 DNA sequence: TGTGCCAGCAGTTTTCGAAATTCGGCCGGGGGTGGGAATCAGCCCCAGCATTTT. This chain joins TRBV27 and TRBJ1-5; a possible D gene is TRBD1 (5 bases). V gave up 3 bases and J gave up 4 bases, with 22 bases separating them. CDR3 size: 18 residues. CDR1 is MNHEY and CDR2 is SMNVEV in the germline V gene (reference sequence).

The CDR3 nucleotides read TGTGCCAGCAGCCTCGGGACGTGGCGGGGGGGGTCAGATACGCAGTATTTT. It codes for CASSLGTWRGGSDTQYF. The chain links TRBV27 to TRBJ2-3, with 9 bases identical to TRBD2. The junction had 14 bases not matched to a gene; V was cut back by 6 bases and J by 4 bases. The CDR3 consists of 17 residues. Germline CDR1 MNHEY, CDR2 SMNVEV (reference sequence).

The chain is built from TRBV19 and TRBJ2-7; no clear D. The CDR3 spans 16 residues. Trimming shortened V by 6 bases and J by 0 bases, and 18 bases separated the two germline ends. Germline V gives CDR1 LNHDA, CDR2 SQIVND (reference sequence). CDR3 bases: TGTGCCAGTAGCCAAGAATTAGGCGTTAGCTCCTACGAGCAGTACTTC. Its protein is CASSQELGVSSYEQYF.

In regard to this clone: An end of the junction does not agree with germline; a read error may underlie this. The chain joins TRBV28 to TRBJ2-1, with 13 nucleotides matching TRBD2. Germline values: CDR1 MDHEN, CDR2 SYDVKM. This CDR3 has 15 residues. The CDR3 loop reads CASTLTGGLAGEQFF. CDR3 nucleotides: TGTGCCAGCACTTTAACCGGGGGACTAGCGGGAGAGCAGTTCTTC. The variable domain in full, completed from reference TRBV28 and TRBJ2-1, reads DVKVTQSSRYLVKRTGEKVFLECVQDMDHENMFWYRQDPGLGLRLIYFSYDVKMKEKGDIPEGYSVSREKKERFSLILESASTNQTSMYLCASTLTGGLAGEQFFGPGTRLTVL.

The chain recombines TRBV6-4 with TRBJ1-2; no clear D. The germline V gene has CDR1 MRHNA and CDR2 SNTAGT. V shed 1 base and J shed 5 bases, with 32 bases lying between them. The CDR3 length is 21 residues. CDR3: CASSDFEWRRLPLPTFYGYTF. In DNA, the CDR3 is TGTGCCAGCAGTGACTTCGAGTGGAGGCGGCTGCCTCTCCCGACGTTTTATGGCTACACCTTC.

V usage is TRBV19 and J usage is TRBJ2-5; the D gene is possibly TRBD2 (5 bases). This CDR3 is 18 amino acids long. Trimming stripped 3 bases from V and 2 bases from J, with 22 bases between. Germline loops: CDR1 LNHDA, CDR2 SQIVND (reference sequence). The CDR3 DNA reads TGTGCCAGTAGTATTCCTCCGGGATTCTCGGACCAACAAGAGACCCAGTACTTC. Residues: CASSIPPGFSDQQETQYF.

V usage is TRBV7-2 and J usage is TRBJ1-2; a possible D gene is TRBD1 (6 bases). This CDR3 comprises 15 residues. The V end was cut by 5 bases, the J end by 8 bases, with 21 bases between. Germline-derived CDR1 and CDR2 are SGHTA and FQGNSA. The CDR3 nucleotides are TGTGCCAGCAGCCCAGGGACAACGGCCTGGGGGGGCTACACCTTC. This gives the protein CASSPGTTAWGGYTF.

V and J are TRBV5-1 and TRBJ1-1; TRBD1 aligns across 7 bases. The germline CDR1 and CDR2 sequences are SGHRS and YFSETQ. CDR3 length equals 14 residues. The junction had 6 bases not matched to a gene; V was cut back by 6 bases and J by 1 base. Written as DNA, the CDR3 is TGCGCCAGCACCATGGGGACAGAGAACACTGAAGCTTTCTTT. Protein sequence: CASTMGTENTEAFF.

This clone showed up just once. The V call is TRBV7-9, the J call TRBJ1-2, with D possibly being TRBD1 (5 bases). V lost 1 base, J lost 4 bases, and 7 bases lay in between. Germline-derived CDR1 and CDR2 are SEHNR and FQNEAQ (reference sequence). This CDR3 spans 13 amino acids. DNA of the CDR3: TGTGCCAGCAGCTTAGGAGGGACCTATGGCTACACCTTC. Amino acid sequence: CASSLGGTYGYTF.

The DNA for the CDR3 is TGTGCCAGCAGCATTCAGGGACTAGCGGGGTACAATGAGCAGTTCTTC. It specifies CASSIQGLAGYNEQFF. The rearrangement joins TRBV7-2 to TRBJ2-1; 13 nucleotides match TRBD2. This CDR3 has 16 residues. V was clipped by 5 bases and J by 4 bases; unmatched bases: 5. The germline CDR1 and CDR2 sequences are SGHTA and FQGNSA.

In this sample, this clone turned up a few times. The V and J genes are TRBV4-2 and TRBJ1-2; 10 nucleotides line up with TRBD1. V was clipped by 2 bases and J by 8 bases; unmatched bases: 8. Germline CDR1 LGHNA, CDR2 YNFKEQ. CDR3 length equals 15 residues. The CDR3: CASSQQPGQGLGYTF. The CDR3 DNA follows: TGTGCCAGCAGCCAACAGCCGGGACAGGGGTTAGGCTACACCTTC.

This clone was recorded only once. The chain combines TRBV5-6 with TRBJ1-5; tentative D call: TRBD1 (5 bases). The CDR3 is 14 residues long. V lost 0 bases to trimming and J lost 3 bases, with 7 bases between them. The germline gives CDR1 SGHDT, CDR2 YYEEEE. This CDR3 reads CASSLGRVNQPQHF. The CDR3 DNA is TGTGCCAGCAGCTTGGGCAGGGTCAATCAGCCCCAGCATTTT.

The chain joins TRBV7-2 to TRBJ2-5; no clear D gene. The end of the DNA is better explained by TRBJ2-7, so the J call may be wrong. This CDR3 has 14 amino acids. Germline V lookup: CDR1 SGHTA, CDR2 FQGNSA. CDR3 in amino acids: CASSLADLSYEQYF. DNA of the CDR3: TGTGCCAGCAGCTTAGCGGACCTCTCCTACGAGCAGTACTTC.

The chain uses TRBV5-4 and TRBJ2-5; 7 positions match TRBD2. The V segment lost 4 bases and the J segment 0 bases; nucleotides outside the gene matches: 6. This CDR3 comprises 15 residues. Germline lookup yields CDR1 SGHNT and CDR2 YYREEE (reference sequence). The DNA for the CDR3 is TGTGCCAGCAGCCATGGGGGAGGGGACCAAGAGACCCAGTACTTC. Residues: CASSHGGGDQETQYF.

This clone came up a few times. The chain uses TRBV7-8 and TRBJ1-1; D unresolved. This CDR3 is 13 amino acids long. From germline, CDR1 is SGHVS and CDR2 FQNEAQ. V lost 1 base and J lost 2, with 5 bases in between. CDR3: CASSLDPNTEAFF. CDR3 sequence (DNA): TGTGCCAGCAGCTTAGATCCTAACACTGAAGCTTTCTTT.

This clone was seen more than once but under ten times. The chain employs TRBV7-8 and TRBJ2-7; D is unclear. The germline V gene has CDR1 SGHVS and CDR2 FQNEAQ. This CDR3 has 12 amino acids. The germline V and J ends were trimmed by 3 bases and 7 bases, with 10 bases remaining between them. The CDR3 loop is CASSFPREEQYF. The CDR3 DNA is TGTGCCAGCAGCTTCCCGAGAGAGGAGCAGTACTTC.

The chain is built from TRBV13 and TRBJ2-5; 7 nucleotides line up with TRBD1. The closer fit of TRBJ2-7 to the DNA end suggests the J call may be wrong. The germline CDR1 and CDR2 sequences are PRHDT and FYEKMQ (reference sequence). The CDR3 has 12 amino acids. As DNA, the CDR3 is TGTGCCAGCAGCCAGGGGGCCTACGAGCAGTACTTC. Its protein product is CASSQGAYEQYF.

This clone was found once. The V call is TRBV2, the J call TRBJ2-3; 7 nucleotides match TRBD1. Trimming removed 7 bases from V and 2 bases from J; junction bases left unmatched: 12. The CDR3 totals 16 residues. Germline loops: CDR1 SNHLY, CDR2 FYNNEI. The DNA for the CDR3 is TGTGCCAGCACCAAACAGGGGCAGGGCCCCACAGATACGCAGTATTTT. It encodes CASTKQGQGPTDTQYF.

This chain joins TRBV29-1 and TRBJ1-5, with D unclear. Trimming pared 2 bases from V and 0 bases from J, leaving 5 bases between. CDR1 is SQVTM and CDR2 is ANQGSEA in the germline V gene. The CDR3 totals 13 residues. Written as DNA, the CDR3 is TGCAGCGTTGAATTTAATAGCAATCAGCCCCAGCATTTT. It encodes CSVEFNSNQPQHF.

The J gene is TRBJ2-7, the V gene TRBV7-2; D not certain. CDR3 length equals 13 residues. V was clipped by 5 bases and J by 5 bases, with 13 bases between them. The germline CDR1 and CDR2 sequences are SGHTA and FQGNSA. CDR3 sequence (DNA): TGTGCCAGCAGCACAGTAACTGGGGACGAGCAGTACTTC. Amino acids: CASSTVTGDEQYF.

The chain links TRBV6-6 to TRBJ2-1; 12 positions match TRBD2. With 6 bases clipped from V and 5 bases from J, the junction kept 8 bases outside the gene matches. The CDR3 has 16 amino acids. Per the germline V gene, CDR1 is MNHNY and CDR2 is SVGAGI (reference sequence). This CDR3 reads CASRIQRTSGNNEQFF. CDR3 in DNA: TGTGCCAGCAGGATACAACGGACTAGCGGGAACAATGAGCAGTTCTTC.